This T cell receptor (beta chain) derives from a study of T cell repertoires in cytomegalovirus infection. Across the study: Recently described HLA-C-restricted plus well-studied HLA-B-restricted CMV epitopes were used. Both CMV infection and a matching HLA type were indicated by public TCR beta signatures.

The CDR3 contains 15 residues. From germline, CDR1 is LGHNA and CDR2 YSLEER. Trimming cost V 4 bases and J 6 bases, with 16 bases left between them. Notes on the study in general: HLA-C-restricted CMV-specific TCR beta clonotypes were dominant in the ex vivo response. Adding up the frequency of public TCR beta families identified people who carried CMV plus the relevant HLA.

Remarks on this clonotype: Its antigen remains unknown.

MiXCR, applied by TCRdb to the reads, yields one record per CDR3 protein. The sample yields 250,000 to 400,000 distinct CDR3 sequences, 20% to 25% seen once. Sequencing used cultured PBMCs, obtained from culture after CMV antigen stimulation. J is TRBJ2-1 and V is TRBV4-3, with a tentative D call TRBD1 (6 bases). This clonotype was obtained from a human donor in good health (CMV status not recorded). Some clones in this sample may be carry-over from other donors' samples. The CDR3 region is CASSLWDKAPNEQFF. The CDR3 DNA sequence: TGCGCCAGCAGCCTATGGGACAAGGCCCCCAATGAGCAGTTCTTC.